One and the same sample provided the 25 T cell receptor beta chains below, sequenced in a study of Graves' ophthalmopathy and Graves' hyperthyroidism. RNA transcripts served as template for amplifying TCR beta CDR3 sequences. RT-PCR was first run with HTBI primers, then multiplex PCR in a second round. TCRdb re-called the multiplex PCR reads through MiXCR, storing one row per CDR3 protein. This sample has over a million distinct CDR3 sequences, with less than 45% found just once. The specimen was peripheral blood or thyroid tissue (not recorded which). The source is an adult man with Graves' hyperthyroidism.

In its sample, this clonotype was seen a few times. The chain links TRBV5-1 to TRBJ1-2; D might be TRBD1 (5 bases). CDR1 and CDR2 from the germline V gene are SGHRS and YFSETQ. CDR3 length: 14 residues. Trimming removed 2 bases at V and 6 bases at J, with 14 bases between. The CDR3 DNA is TGCGCCAGCAGCTTAAAAGGCGGGGCGGATGGCTACACCTTC. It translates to CASSLKGGADGYTF.

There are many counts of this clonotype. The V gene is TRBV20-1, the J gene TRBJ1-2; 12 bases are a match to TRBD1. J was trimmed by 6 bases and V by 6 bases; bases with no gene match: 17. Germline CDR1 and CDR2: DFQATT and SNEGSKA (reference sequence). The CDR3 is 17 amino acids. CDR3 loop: CSAATGTGGQRRDGYTF. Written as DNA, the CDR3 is TGCAGTGCCGCGACCGGGACAGGGGGCCAACGTAGGGATGGCTACACCTTC.

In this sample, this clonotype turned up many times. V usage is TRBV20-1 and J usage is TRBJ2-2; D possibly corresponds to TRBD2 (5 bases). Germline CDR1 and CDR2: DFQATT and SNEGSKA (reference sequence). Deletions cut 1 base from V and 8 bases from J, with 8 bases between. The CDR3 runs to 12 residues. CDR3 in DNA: TGCAGTGCTAGAGTCGGCGGGGGGGAGCTGTTTTTT. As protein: CSARVGGGELFF.

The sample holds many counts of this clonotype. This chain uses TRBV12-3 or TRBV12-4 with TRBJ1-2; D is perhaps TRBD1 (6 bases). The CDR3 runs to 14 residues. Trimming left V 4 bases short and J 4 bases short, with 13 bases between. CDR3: CASSSSSDSYGYTF. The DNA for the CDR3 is TGTGCCAGCAGTTCGAGTTCGGACAGCTATGGCTACACCTTC.

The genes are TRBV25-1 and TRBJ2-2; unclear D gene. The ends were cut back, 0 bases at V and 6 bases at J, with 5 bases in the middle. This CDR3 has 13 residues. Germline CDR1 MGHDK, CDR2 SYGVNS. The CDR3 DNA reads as TGTGCCAGCAGTGAATATGGGGCCGGGGAGCTGTTTTTT. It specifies CASSEYGAGELFF.

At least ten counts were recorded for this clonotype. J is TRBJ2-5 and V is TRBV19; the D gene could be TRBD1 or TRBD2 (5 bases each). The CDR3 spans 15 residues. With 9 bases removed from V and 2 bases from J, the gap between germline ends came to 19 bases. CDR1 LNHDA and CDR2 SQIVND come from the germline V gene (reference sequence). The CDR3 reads CARGDRVSEQETQYF. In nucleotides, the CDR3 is TGTGCCAGGGGGGATCGGGTTTCGGAACAAGAGACCCAGTACTTC.

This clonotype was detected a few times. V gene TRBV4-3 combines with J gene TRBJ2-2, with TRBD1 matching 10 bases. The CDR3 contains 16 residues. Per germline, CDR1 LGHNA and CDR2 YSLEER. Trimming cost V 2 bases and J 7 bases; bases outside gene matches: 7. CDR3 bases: TGCGCCAGCAGCCAAAAAGACAGGGGGCAGGACGGGGAGCTGTTTTTT. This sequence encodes CASSQKDRGQDGELFF.

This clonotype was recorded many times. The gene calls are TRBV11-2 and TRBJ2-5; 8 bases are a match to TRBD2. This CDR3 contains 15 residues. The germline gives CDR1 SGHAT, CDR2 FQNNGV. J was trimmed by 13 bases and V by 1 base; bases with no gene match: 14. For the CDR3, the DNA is TGTGCCAGCAGCTTAGGAACCCTTTCGCGGGGGGTTCGGTACTTC. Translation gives CASSLGTLSRGVRYF.

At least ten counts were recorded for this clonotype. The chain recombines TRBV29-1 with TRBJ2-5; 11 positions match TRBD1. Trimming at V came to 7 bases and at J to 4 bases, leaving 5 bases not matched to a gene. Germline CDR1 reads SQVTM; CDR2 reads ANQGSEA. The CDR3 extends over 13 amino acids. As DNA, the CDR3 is TGCAGCGCAGGACAGGGGGCAGGAGAGACCCAGTACTTC. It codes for CSAGQGAGETQYF. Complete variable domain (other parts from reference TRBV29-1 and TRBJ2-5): SAVISQKPSRDICQRGTSLTIQCQVDSQVTMMFWYRQQPGQSLTLIATANQGSEATYESGFVIDKFPISRPNLTFSTLTVSNMSPEDSSIYLCSAGQGAGETQYFGPGTRLLVL.

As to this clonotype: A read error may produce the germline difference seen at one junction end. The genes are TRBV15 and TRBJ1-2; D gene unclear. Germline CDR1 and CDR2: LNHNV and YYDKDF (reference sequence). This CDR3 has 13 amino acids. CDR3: CATSRAPEFSSDF. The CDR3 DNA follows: TGTGCCACCAGCAGGGCCCCGGAATTTTCGAGCGACTTC.

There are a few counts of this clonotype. This CDR3 reads CASSLGRDTQETQYF. DNA of the CDR3: TGTGCCAGCAGCTTAGGCCGGGACACCCAAGAGACCCAGTACTTC. The genes are TRBV7-9 and TRBJ2-5; tentative D call: TRBD1 (6 bases). V lost 1 base to trimming and J lost 1 base, with 10 bases between them. CDR1 and CDR2 (germline): SEHNR, FQNEAQ (reference sequence). The CDR3 consists of 15 residues.

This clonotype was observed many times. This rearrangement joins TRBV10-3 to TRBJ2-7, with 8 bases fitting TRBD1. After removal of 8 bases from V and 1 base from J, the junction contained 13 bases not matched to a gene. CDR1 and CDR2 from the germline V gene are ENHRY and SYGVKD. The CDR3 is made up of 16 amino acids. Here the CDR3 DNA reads TGTGCCATCTCCCCAGTGCGACAGGGGAAATCCTACGAGCAGTACTTC. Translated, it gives CAISPVRQGKSYEQYF.

The CDR3 sequence: CSARDQQGGAFYNSPLHF. CDR3 sequence (DNA): TGCAGTGCTAGAGATCAACAGGGGGGCGCTTTCTATAATTCACCCCTCCACTTT. V usage is TRBV20-1 and J usage is TRBJ1-6, with 8 bases fitting TRBD1. Unmatched junction bases numbered 10, after V lost 0 bases and J lost 3 bases. The CDR3 is 18 amino acids. The germline V gene encodes CDR1 DFQATT and CDR2 SNEGSKA (reference sequence).

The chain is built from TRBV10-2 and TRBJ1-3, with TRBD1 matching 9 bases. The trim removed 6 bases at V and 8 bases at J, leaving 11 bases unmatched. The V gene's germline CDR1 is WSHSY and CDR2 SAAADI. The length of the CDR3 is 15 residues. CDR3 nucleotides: TGCGCCAGCAGCGAAAGGACAGGGGATGGCTACACCATATATTTT. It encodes CASSERTGDGYTIYF.

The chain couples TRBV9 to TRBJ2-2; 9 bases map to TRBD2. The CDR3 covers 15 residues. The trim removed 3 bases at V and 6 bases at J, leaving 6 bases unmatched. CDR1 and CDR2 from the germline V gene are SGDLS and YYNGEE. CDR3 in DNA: TGTGCCAGCAGCGAGGGACTAGCTGGGCCCGGGGAGCTGTTTTTT. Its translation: CASSEGLAGPGELFF.

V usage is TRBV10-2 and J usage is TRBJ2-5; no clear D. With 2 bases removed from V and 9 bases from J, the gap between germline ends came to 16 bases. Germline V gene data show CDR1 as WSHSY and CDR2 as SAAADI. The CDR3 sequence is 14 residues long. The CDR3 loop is CASSEGSGNQPQYF. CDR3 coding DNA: TGCGCCAGCAGTGAGGGGTCAGGCAATCAGCCCCAGTACTTC.

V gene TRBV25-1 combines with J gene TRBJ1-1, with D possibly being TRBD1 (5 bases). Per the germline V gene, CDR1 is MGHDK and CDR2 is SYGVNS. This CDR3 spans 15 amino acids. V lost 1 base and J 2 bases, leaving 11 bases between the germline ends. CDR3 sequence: CASSEFDSQNTEAFF. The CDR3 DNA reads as TGTGCCAGCAGTGAATTTGACAGTCAAAACACTGAAGCTTTCTTT.

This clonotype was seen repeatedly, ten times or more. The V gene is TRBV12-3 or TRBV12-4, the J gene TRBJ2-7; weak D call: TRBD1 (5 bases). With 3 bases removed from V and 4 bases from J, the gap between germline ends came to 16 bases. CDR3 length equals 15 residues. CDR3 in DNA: TGTGCCAGCAGTTTTGGGCAAGGGGTCCGTTACGAGCAGTACTTC. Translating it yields CASSFGQGVRYEQYF.

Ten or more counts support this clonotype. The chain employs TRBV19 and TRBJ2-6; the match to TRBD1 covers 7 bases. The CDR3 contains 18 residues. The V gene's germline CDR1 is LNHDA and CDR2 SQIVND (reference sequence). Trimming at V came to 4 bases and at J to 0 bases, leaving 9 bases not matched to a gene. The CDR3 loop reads CASSNVRDRNSGANVLTF. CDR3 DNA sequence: TGTGCCAGTAGTAACGTCCGGGACAGAAACTCTGGGGCCAACGTCCTGACTTTC.

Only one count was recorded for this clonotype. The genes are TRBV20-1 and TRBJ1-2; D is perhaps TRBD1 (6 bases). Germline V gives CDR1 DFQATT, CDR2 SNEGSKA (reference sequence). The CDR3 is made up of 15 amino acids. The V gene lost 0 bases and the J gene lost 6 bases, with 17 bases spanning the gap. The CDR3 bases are TGCAGTGCTAGAGACTTGACAGGAACCGCAGATGGCTACACCTTC. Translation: CSARDLTGTADGYTF.

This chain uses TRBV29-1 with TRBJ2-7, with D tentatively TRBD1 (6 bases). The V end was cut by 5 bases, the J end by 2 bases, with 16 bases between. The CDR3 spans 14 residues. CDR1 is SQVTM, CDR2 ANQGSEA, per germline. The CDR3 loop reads CSVQTEDSTYEQYF. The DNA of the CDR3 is TGCAGCGTTCAAACAGAGGACAGCACCTACGAGCAGTACTTC.

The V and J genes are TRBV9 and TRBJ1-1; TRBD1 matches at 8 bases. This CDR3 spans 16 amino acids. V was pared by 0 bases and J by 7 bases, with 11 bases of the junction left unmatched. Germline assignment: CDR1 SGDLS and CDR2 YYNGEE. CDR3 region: CASSVAIEGTGFEAFF. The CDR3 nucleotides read TGTGCCAGCAGCGTAGCCATCGAGGGGACAGGTTTTGAAGCTTTCTTT.

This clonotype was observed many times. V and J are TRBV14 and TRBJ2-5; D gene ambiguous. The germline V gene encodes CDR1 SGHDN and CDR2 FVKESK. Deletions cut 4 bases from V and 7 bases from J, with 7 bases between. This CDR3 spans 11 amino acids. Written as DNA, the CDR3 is TGTGCCAGCAGCCCCGGTGGGACCCAGTACTTC. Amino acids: CASSPGGTQYF.

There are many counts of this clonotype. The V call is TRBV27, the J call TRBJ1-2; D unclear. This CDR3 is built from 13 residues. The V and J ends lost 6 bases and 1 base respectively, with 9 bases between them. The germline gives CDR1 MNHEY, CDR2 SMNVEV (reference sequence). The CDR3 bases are TGTGCCAGCAGCTTCTCTAGTAACTATGGCTACACCTTC. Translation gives CASSFSSNYGYTF.

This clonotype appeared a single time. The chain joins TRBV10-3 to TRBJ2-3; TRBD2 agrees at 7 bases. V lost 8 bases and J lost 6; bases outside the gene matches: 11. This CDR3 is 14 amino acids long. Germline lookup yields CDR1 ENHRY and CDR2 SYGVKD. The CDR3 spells CAIGAGASRDTQYF. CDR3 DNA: TGTGCCATCGGGGCGGGAGCCTCACGTGATACGCAGTATTTT.